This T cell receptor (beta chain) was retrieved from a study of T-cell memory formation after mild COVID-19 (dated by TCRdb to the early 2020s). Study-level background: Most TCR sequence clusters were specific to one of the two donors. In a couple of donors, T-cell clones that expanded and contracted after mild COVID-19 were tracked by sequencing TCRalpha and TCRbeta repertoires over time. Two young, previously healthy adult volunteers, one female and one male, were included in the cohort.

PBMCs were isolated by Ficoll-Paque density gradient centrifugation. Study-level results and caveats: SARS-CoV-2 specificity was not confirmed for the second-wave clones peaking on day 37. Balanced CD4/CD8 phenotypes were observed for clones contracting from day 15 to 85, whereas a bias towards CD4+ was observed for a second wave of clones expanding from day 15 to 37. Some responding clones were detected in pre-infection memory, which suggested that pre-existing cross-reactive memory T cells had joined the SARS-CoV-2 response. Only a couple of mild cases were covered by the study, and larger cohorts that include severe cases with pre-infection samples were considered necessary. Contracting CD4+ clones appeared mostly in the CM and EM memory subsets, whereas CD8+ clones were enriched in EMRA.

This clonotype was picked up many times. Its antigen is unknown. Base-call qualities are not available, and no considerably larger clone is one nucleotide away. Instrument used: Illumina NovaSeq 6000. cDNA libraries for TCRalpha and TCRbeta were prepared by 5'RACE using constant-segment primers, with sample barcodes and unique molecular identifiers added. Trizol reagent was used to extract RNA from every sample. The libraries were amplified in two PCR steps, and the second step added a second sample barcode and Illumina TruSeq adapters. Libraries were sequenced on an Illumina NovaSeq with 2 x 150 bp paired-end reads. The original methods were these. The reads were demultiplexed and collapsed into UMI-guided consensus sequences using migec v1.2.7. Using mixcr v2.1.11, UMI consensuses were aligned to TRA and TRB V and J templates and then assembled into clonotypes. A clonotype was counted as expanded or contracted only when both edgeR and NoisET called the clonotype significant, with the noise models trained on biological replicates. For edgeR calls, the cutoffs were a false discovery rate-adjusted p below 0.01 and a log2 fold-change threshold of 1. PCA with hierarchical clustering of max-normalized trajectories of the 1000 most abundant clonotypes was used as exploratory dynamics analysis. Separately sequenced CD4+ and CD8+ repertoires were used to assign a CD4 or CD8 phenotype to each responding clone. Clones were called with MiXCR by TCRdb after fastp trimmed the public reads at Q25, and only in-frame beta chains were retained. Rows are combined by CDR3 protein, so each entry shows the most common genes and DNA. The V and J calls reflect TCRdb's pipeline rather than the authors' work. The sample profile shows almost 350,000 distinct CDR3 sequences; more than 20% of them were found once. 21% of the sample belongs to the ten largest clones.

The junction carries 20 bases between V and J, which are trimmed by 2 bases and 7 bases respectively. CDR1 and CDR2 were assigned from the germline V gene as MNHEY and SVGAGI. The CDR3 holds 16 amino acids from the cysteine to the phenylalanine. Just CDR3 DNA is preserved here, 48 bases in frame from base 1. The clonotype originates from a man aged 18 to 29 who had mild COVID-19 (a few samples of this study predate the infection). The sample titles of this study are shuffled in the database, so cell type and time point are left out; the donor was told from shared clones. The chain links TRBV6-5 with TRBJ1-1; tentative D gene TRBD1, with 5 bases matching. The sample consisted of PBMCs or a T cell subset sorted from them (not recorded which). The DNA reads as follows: TGTGCCAGCAGTTACGACATGACATCCCTGGGGGGTGAAGCTTTCTTT. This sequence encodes CASSYDMTSLGGEAFF.